This T cell receptor (beta chain) was identified during a study of blood T cell repertoires in COVID-19 (dated by TCRdb to the early 2020s). As for the study more broadly: The collaborator samples originated in the United States, Italy and Spain and spanned the acute and convalescent phases of COVID-19. The prospective study material was composed of cDNA or gDNA derived from T cells, B-cell-depleted T cells, or PBMCs. The dataset comprised deeply sampled blood TCRbeta repertoires from subjects exposed to, actively infected with, or recovered from COVID-19. The repertoires were made available in a free public database intended to serve as a resource for research on the immune response to SARS-CoV-2. Samples were obtained from the ongoing ImmuneRACE study (first 160 participants) and from roughly 1,300 subjects provided by 6 global collaborators. The sample metadata nearly always contained a de-identified subject ID, COVID-19 status, age in years and sex. Where available, HLA class I and class II types were obtained from metadata supplied by the sample provider rather than from assay-based typing. The study at large found these results: Clinical and demographic metadata were provided uncurated, with the amount varying by source and participant.

Concerning this clone: It lacks a known antigen. There are no base qualities to consult, and no much larger clone falls within one base.

TCRbeta CDR3 regions were amplified from genomic DNA by means of the immunoSEQ Assay, a bias-controlled multiplex PCR. For the original study's pipeline: The number of nucleated cells in each sample was estimated from the amplification of reference gene primers within the assay. Sequence reads were collapsed and filtered to measure the absolute abundance of every unique TCRbeta CDR3 rearrangement. For each sample, productive Simpson clonality was calculated by taking the square root of Simpson's diversity index across productive rearrangements. Not all clones reach the TCRdb copy of this immuneACCESS table, which keeps in-frame sequences only. Checked studies attribute under half of the gap to unresolved V genes and leave the rest unexplained. The V and J calls and clone size were taken over from that table, and D and trimming were inferred from the DNA. The sample has a few hundred thousand clones on record, approximately 81% of them singletons. The biggest ten clones account for about 3% of the sample.

In the germline V gene, CDR1 corresponds to MDHEN and CDR2 to SYDVKM. The junction carries 18 bases between V and J, which are trimmed by 8 bases and 4 bases respectively. The CDR3 sequence holds 15 residues, the cysteine and phenylalanine included. Just CDR3 DNA is preserved here, 45 bases in frame from base 1. Whole blood was collected in K2EDTA tubes by collaborating institutions according to the institutions' own protocols. For TCRbeta analysis, collaborators shipped samples as frozen whole blood, isolated PBMCs, or DNA extracted from either of those sample types. Sequencing was done on a sample of peripheral blood. The chain joins TRBV28 to TRBJ2-1; TRBD1 might be the D gene, on 6 matching bases. The clonotype originates from a woman under 30 with acute or convalescent COVID-19. The CDR3 sequence is CASPPDEGGYNEQFF. In nucleotide form, the sequence is TGTGCCAGCCCCCCCGATGAAGGGGGTTACAATGAGCAGTTCTTC.